This T cell receptor beta chain was observed in a study of T-cell memory formation after mild COVID-19. TCRdb re-analysed the 5' RACE reads in MiXCR, keeping a single row per CDR3 protein. In the table there are around 320,000 distinct CDR3 sequences, around an eighth of which are singletons. Study-wide results and limits: Contracting clones from day 15 to 85 had balanced CD4/CD8; later expanders favoured CD4+.

In the case of this clonotype: What it binds is unknown.

The V gene lost 0 bases and the J gene lost 8 bases, with 11 bases spanning the gap. CDR3 length: 14 residues. Germline V gives CDR1 SGHAT, CDR2 FQNNGV. The material sequenced was PBMCs or a T cell subset sorted from them (not recorded which). The clonotype originates from a man aged 18 to 30 who had mild COVID-19 (a few samples of this study predate the infection). Cell type and time point are not known. V usage is TRBV11-2 and J usage is TRBJ2-1; D call uncertain. DNA of the CDR3: TGTGCCAGCAGCTTAGATCAATGGGCCGATGAGCAGTTCTTC. This encodes CASSLDQWADEQFF.